The entry below gives a single T cell receptor (beta chain) sequence along with its context. Its antigen is as yet unknown. The sample belongs to a study of breast tumors, draining lymph nodes, adjacent tissues. Overall study results and limits: That most tumor T cells come from lymph nodes remained unproven.

Trimming at V came to 1 base and at J to 1 base, leaving 4 bases not matched to a gene. CDR1 SGHVS and CDR2 FQNEAQ come from the germline V gene. The CDR3 covers 17 residues. TCRdb processed the multiplex PCR reads anew with MiXCR; each CDR3 protein has one entry. This table holds several thousand distinct CDR3 sequences, around 42% found once. This TCR was sampled from a female donor with breast cancer. Some clones in this sample may be carry-over from other donors' samples. V and J are TRBV7-8 and TRBJ2-3; TRBD1 agrees at 11 bases. Sequenced material: tumor-adjacent breast tissue. Written as DNA, the CDR3 is TGTGCCAGCAGCTTAGTCCAGGGACAGGGGGGCACAGATACGCAGTATTTT. The encoded protein is CASSLVQGQGGTDTQYF.